The 32 T cell receptor beta chains below all came from one sample that was sequenced in a study of tumor-infiltrating lymphocytes in primary liver carcinoma. RNA isolated from unsorted whole blood supplied the blood RNA, with germline DNA also extracted. TCR beta cDNA was made from 500 ng total RNA with a constant-region primer. Construction of TCR beta libraries relied on three successive nested multiplex PCR rounds employing slightly modified ARM-PCR. In the first two PCR rounds, TRBV1-TRBV30 forward primers were paired with a C-beta reverse primer, and each round lasted approximately 9 cycles. TCRdb passed the multiplex PCR reads through MiXCR, listing each CDR3 protein once. The sample consists of around 330,000 distinct CDR3 sequences, 65% of them appearing once. Sequenced material: peripheral blood. The receptor source for this set is a middle-aged man with primary liver carcinoma and hepatitis B virus infection.

As regards this clonotype: Just one base apart from a much larger clone, this may be a read error. This chain's CDR3 is CASTGGGLGELVF. CDR3 nucleotide sequence: TGTGCCAGCACCGGAGGGGGCCTGGGGGAGCTGGTTTTT. The chain recombines TRBV6-5 with TRBJ2-2; tentatively, D is TRBD1 (7 bases). This CDR3 region has 13 residues. The germline gives CDR1 MNHEY, CDR2 SVGAGI.

CDR3 bases: TGTGCCAGCAGCTTATCAAAGGGCGCAGATACGCAGTATTTT. Amino acids: CASSLSKGADTQYF. The chain links TRBV7-9 to TRBJ2-3; D not certain. Germline V gene sequence: CDR1 SEHNR, CDR2 FQNEAQ (reference sequence). Trimming stripped 2 bases from V and 4 bases from J, with 10 bases between. There are 14 residues in the CDR3.

This clonotype appeared many times. The chain couples TRBV5-4 to TRBJ2-1; the match to TRBD2 covers 14 bases. V dropped 4 bases and J dropped 6; count of bases not matched to a gene: 3. Germline CDR1 SGHNT, CDR2 YYREEE (reference sequence). There are 15 residues in the CDR3. The CDR3 loop reads CASSPTSGRANEQFF. The CDR3 DNA reads TGTGCCAGCAGCCCGACTAGCGGGAGGGCCAATGAGCAGTTCTTC.

This clonotype was picked up one time. A much larger clone differs from this one at a single base, so this may be a read error. V usage is TRBV12-3 or TRBV12-4 and J usage is TRBJ1-2, with TRBD1 identical over 7 bases. The CDR3 sequence is 14 residues long. CDR3 in amino acids: CVSSFQGVGYGYTF. The CDR3 nucleotides read TGTGTCAGCAGTTTCCAGGGGGTGGGCTATGGCTACACCTTC.

This chain links TRBV6-1 with TRBJ1-5; 7 bases are shared with TRBD1. This CDR3 is built from 15 residues. V gave up 10 bases and J gave up 7 bases; unmatched junction bases: 16. Looked up from germline, CDR1 is MNHNS and CDR2 is SASEGT. The CDR3 reads CANGEGSGGKQPQHF. The CDR3 coding sequence is TGTGCCAACGGTGAAGGGTCAGGGGGAAAACAGCCCCAGCATTTT.

This clonotype was detected only a few times. The CDR3 nucleotides are TGTGCCAGCAGCTTAGACCTGGGGGCCAACGTCCTGACTTTC. This translates into CASSLDLGANVLTF. The rearrangement joins TRBV7-8 to TRBJ2-6; no clear D gene. Deletions cut 1 base from V and 4 bases from J, with 5 bases between. The CDR3 spans 14 residues. The V gene's germline CDR1 is SGHVS and CDR2 FQNEAQ.

Only one count was recorded for this clonotype. The chain links TRBV29-1 to TRBJ2-7; D possibly corresponds to TRBD1 (6 bases). V was clipped by 3 bases and J by 7 bases, with 16 bases between them. Germline V lookup: CDR1 SQVTM, CDR2 ANQGSEA. The CDR3 runs 13 residues. CDR3 residues: CSVEWTAFGEQYF. The CDR3 DNA is TGCAGCGTTGAGTGGACAGCTTTTGGAGAGCAGTACTTC.

Worth noting for this clonotype: A read error may explain this, as a much larger clone is one base away. This chain links TRBV6-2 or TRBV6-3 with TRBJ2-7, with 9 bases matching TRBD1. The length of the CDR3 is 15 residues. CDR1 MNHEY and CDR2 SVGEGT come from the germline V gene. The CDR3 coding sequence is TGTGCCAGCAGTTCCAACCGGGACAGGGTCTACGAGCAGCACTTC. It is translated as CASSSNRDRVYEQHF.

The sample holds many counts of this clonotype. The V and J genes are TRBV6-5 and TRBJ1-1; 7 bases fit TRBD1. V dropped 5 bases and J dropped 4; count of bases not matched to a gene: 7. Germline assignment: CDR1 MNHEY and CDR2 SVGAGI. The CDR3 contains 14 residues. The CDR3 protein is CASSPGTASTEAFF. The CDR3 DNA reads TGTGCCAGCAGTCCCGGGACAGCGAGCACTGAAGCTTTCTTT.

With respect to this clonotype: Germline is not matched at one junction end, which may reflect a read error. The V call is TRBV5-4, the J call TRBJ2-2, with 9 nucleotides matching TRBD1. The CDR3 length is 16 residues. The germline V gene has CDR1 SGHNT and CDR2 YYREEE (reference sequence). The DNA of the CDR3 is TGTGCCAACAGTTTAACAGGGGGCGCGGACACCGGGGAGCTGTTCTTT. Translation gives CANSLTGGADTGELFF.

To note about this clonotype: This may stem from a read error, because a much larger clone lies one nucleotide away. Since no conserved phenylalanine or tryptophan closes the CDR3, a read error is the likely cause. This sequence joins TRBV5-1 and TRBJ2-2; D is unclear. This CDR3 has 13 amino acids. V lost 2 bases, J lost 6 bases, and 8 bases lay in between. Germline V gives CDR1 SGHRS, CDR2 YFSETQ. The CDR3 coding sequence is TGCGCCAGCAGCTTAAGGCAGGCCGGGGAGCTGTTTATT. The encoded protein is CASSLRQAGELFI.

Of note for this clonotype: Given a much more abundant clone one base away, this may be a read error. V is TRBV5-1 and J is TRBJ1-2; TRBD1 matches at 8 bases. Germline V gives CDR1 SGHRS, CDR2 YFSETQ. This CDR3 region has 14 residues. The chain's CDR3 is CACSWGTGGYGYTF. The CDR3 coding sequence is TGCGCCTGCAGTTGGGGGACAGGCGGCTATGGCTACACCTTC.

The genes are TRBV11-1 and TRBJ2-5; 10 positions match TRBD1. The V and J ends lost 10 bases and 4 bases, in that order; junction bases with no gene match: 6. Germline CDR1 reads SGHAT; CDR2 reads FQDESV (reference sequence). CDR3 length: 13 residues. The CDR3 region has the DNA TGTGCCACCCCCGGGACAGGGGTAGAGACCCAGTACTTC. Amino acid sequence: CATPGTGVETQYF.

With regard to this clonotype: An end of the junction does not agree with germline; a read error may underlie this. For the CDR3, the DNA is TGTGTCAGCAGCGTAAAAGAGACCCAGTACTTC. Its translation: CVSSVKETQYF. This sequence joins TRBV6-1 and TRBJ2-5; D call uncertain. The CDR3 spans 11 residues. Germline assignment: CDR1 MNHNS and CDR2 SASEGT.

V and J are TRBV5-5 and TRBJ1-1, with a tentative D call TRBD1 (5 bases). CDR1 is SGHKS and CDR2 is YYEKEE in the germline V gene (reference sequence). The CDR3 has 14 residues. Trimming took off 2 bases at V and 0 bases at J, with 8 bases between the two ends. Here the CDR3 reads CASSFEGVNTEAFF. The CDR3 region has the DNA TGTGCCAGCAGCTTCGAAGGGGTGAACACTGAAGCTTTCTTT.

This clonotype showed up many times. The chain joins TRBV5-5 to TRBJ2-7, with a possible D match to TRBD2 (5 bases). V was clipped by 0 bases and J by 6 bases, with 10 bases between them. The germline V gene encodes CDR1 SGHKS and CDR2 YYEKEE (reference sequence). The CDR3 extends over 13 amino acids. The CDR3 nucleotides are TGTGCCAGCAGCTTGGTGGCTGGGAGCGAGCAGTACTTC. Its protein product is CASSLVAGSEQYF.

As to this clonotype: This clone may be a read error of a much larger clone one base away. The rearrangement links TRBV10-3 to TRBJ2-1; 8 nucleotides line up with TRBD2. J lost 9 bases, V lost 5 bases, and 12 bases had no gene match. There are 15 residues in the CDR3. Looked up from germline, CDR1 is ENHRY and CDR2 is SYGVKD. The CDR3 bases are TGTGCCATCAGTTGGTATGGTAGCGGGAAGGGTGAGCAGTTCTTC. Protein: CAISWYGSGKGEQFF.

The chain couples TRBV6-6 to TRBJ1-3; D is uncertain. Germline CDR1 and CDR2: MNHNY and SVGAGI (reference sequence). Trimming shortened V by 5 bases and J by 2 bases, and 16 bases separated the two germline ends. The CDR3 has 16 amino acids. The CDR3 nucleotides are TGTGCCAGCAGTCCCCGTGAAGTCCAAGCTGGAAACACCATATATTTT. Its translation is CASSPREVQAGNTIYF.

With regard to this clonotype: The junction departs from the called germline gene at one end, perhaps through a read error. This sequence joins TRBV11-2 and TRBJ2-2; TRBD2 might be the D (6 bases). Germline V gives CDR1 SGHAT, CDR2 FQNNGV. The CDR3 consists of 14 residues. DNA for the CDR3: TGTGCCAGCAGCTTAATAGCGAGGGGCGGGGAGCTGCTCTTT. This translates into CASSLIARGGELLF.

Regarding this clonotype: A much bigger clone sits one base away, suggesting this may be a read error. The V gene is TRBV14, the J gene TRBJ2-1, with D maybe TRBD1 (6 bases). Germline CDR1 reads SGHDN; CDR2 reads FVKESK. The CDR3 runs 14 residues. The CDR3 spells CASNQGGWVDEQFF. The CDR3 DNA is TGTGCCAGCAACCAAGGGGGATGGGTCGATGAGCAGTTCTTC.

This clonotype was counted between two and nine times. The chain links TRBV28 to TRBJ2-3; 8 bases line up with TRBD2. CDR3 length: 16 residues. V gave up 4 bases and J gave up 6 bases; unmatched junction bases: 12. CDR1 MDHEN and CDR2 SYDVKM come from the germline V gene. The CDR3 nucleotides read TGTGCCAGCAGTTCCCCGGGAACGGGAGGGAGGGATACGCAGTATTTT. Translated, it gives CASSSPGTGGRDTQYF.

The V call is TRBV9, the J call TRBJ1-1; 8 bases match TRBD1. From germline, CDR1 is SGDLS and CDR2 YYNGEE. J lost 5 bases, V lost 0 bases, and 6 bases had no gene match. The CDR3 spans 15 residues. The CDR3 is CASSVETGGGTEAFF. The DNA for the CDR3 is TGTGCCAGCAGCGTAGAAACAGGGGGAGGGACTGAAGCTTTCTTT.

As concerns this clonotype: A read error is possible here, since a much larger clone lies one base away. The rearrangement links TRBV12-3 or TRBV12-4 to TRBJ1-6, with D possibly matching TRBD1 (5 bases). The CDR3 is 15 amino acids. CDR3 coding DNA: TGTGTCAGCAGTTTAATGCCGCAGGGTGGTTCACCCCTCCACTTT. Protein sequence: CVSSLMPQGGSPLHF.

The V gene is TRBV13, the J gene TRBJ2-7; 10 bases agree with TRBD2. This CDR3 has 15 residues. V lost 5 bases and J lost 5; bases outside the gene matches: 9. Per germline, CDR1 PRHDT and CDR2 FYEKMQ (reference sequence). The CDR3 sequence is CASSLPSGGGDEQYF. The CDR3 DNA sequence: TGTGCCAGCAGCCTACCCAGCGGGGGGGGTGACGAGCAGTACTTC.

About this clonotype itself: This may come from a read error, since a much larger clone is one base off. The chain combines TRBV4-1 with TRBJ2-6; TRBD1 matches 9 bases. J was trimmed by 4 bases and V by 2 bases; bases with no gene match: 9. Germline CDR1 MGHRA, CDR2 YSYEKL. There are 18 residues in the CDR3. The CDR3 here is CASSQPGQGIGGANVLTF. In DNA, the CDR3 is TGCGCCAGCAGCCAACCGGGACAGGGTATCGGAGGGGCCAACGTCCTGACTTTC.

The J gene is TRBJ2-1, the V gene TRBV6-2 or TRBV6-3, with D perhaps matching TRBD1 or TRBD2 (6 bases each). Germline V gene lookup returns CDR1 MNHEY and CDR2 SVGEGT. The CDR3 has 15 residues. The ends were cut back, 7 bases at V and 0 bases at J, with 13 bases in the middle. Written as DNA, the CDR3 is TGTGCCAGCAACTGGAGGGGGAGCTCCTACAATGAGCAGTTCTTC. This gives the protein CASNWRGSSYNEQFF.

Of note for this clonotype: One end of the junction varies from germline; a read error may be responsible. The genes are TRBV11-3 and TRBJ2-2; 7 nucleotides match TRBD2. Germline CDR1 and CDR2: SGHNT and YENEEA. This CDR3 is built from 16 residues. The CDR3 nucleotides read TGTGCCAGTAGCTTGGGGGGGACGATGTACACCGGGGAGCTGTCTTTT. Protein: CASSLGGTMYTGELSF.

The CDR3 DNA sequence: TGTGCCATCAGTGAGTCGGGCGCCGGCAATCAGCCCCAGCATTTT. It codes for CAISESGAGNQPQHF. The chain recombines TRBV10-3 with TRBJ1-5; D is undetermined. V was trimmed by 0 bases and J by 2 bases, leaving 8 bases between them. The CDR3 has 15 amino acids. CDR1 and CDR2 from the germline V gene are ENHRY and SYGVKD.

A word on this clonotype: Sequence at one end of the junction differs from germline and may be a read error. The chain links TRBV11-2 to TRBJ1-4; D might be TRBD1 (6 bases). This CDR3 has 13 residues. The germline gives CDR1 SGHAT, CDR2 FQNNGV. CDR3 DNA sequence: TGTGTCAGCAGCTTAGACAGGTATGAAAAACTGTTTTTT. The encoded protein is CVSSLDRYEKLFF.

Regarding this clonotype: Its ends do not fully match the called genes, so a read error is possible. The V and J genes are TRBV11-3 and TRBJ2-1; D possibly corresponds to TRBD2 (6 bases). The V gene's germline CDR1 is SGHNT and CDR2 YENEEA. The length of the CDR3 is 15 residues. The chain's CDR3 is CASSLHSGGFNEKFF. CDR3 bases: TGTGCCAGCAGCCTACATAGCGGAGGTTTCAATGAGAAGTTCTTC.

Worth noting for this clonotype: A junction boundary mismatches the germline segment, possibly from a read error. V is TRBV4-3 and J is TRBJ2-3; possibly TRBD1 or TRBD2 for D (5 bases each). This CDR3 has 15 amino acids. Germline CDR1 and CDR2: LGHNA and YSLEER. The CDR3, as DNA: TGCGCCAGCAGCCAAGATCCAGGGACGTTAGATACACAGTATTTT. It encodes CASSQDPGTLDTQYF.

V and J are TRBV5-8 and TRBJ2-7, with D possibly matching TRBD2 (5 bases). Trimming cost V 4 bases and J 2 bases, with 16 bases left between them. The germline CDR1 and CDR2 sequences are SGHTS and YDEGEE. The CDR3 extends over 15 amino acids. The CDR3 loop is CASSLTGWRPYEQYF. CDR3 nucleotide sequence: TGTGCCAGCAGCCTCACGGGATGGAGACCCTACGAGCAGTACTTC. The full variable domain, its missing parts supplied by reference TRBV5-8 and TRBJ2-7, is EAGVTQSPTHLIKTRGQQATLRCSPISGHTSVYWYQQALGLGLQFLLWYDEGEERNRGNFPPRFSGRQFPNYSSELNVNALELEDSALYLCASSLTGWRPYEQYFGPGTRLTVT.